A single sample is the source of the 14 T cell receptor beta chains below, sequenced in a study of T cells in localized non-small cell lung cancer. Repertoires were generated with immunoSEQ multiplex PCR, while TCRdb's copy carries only in-frame clones and drops some. The table records 25,000 to 30,000 clones, more than 75% of them present only once. The sample here was peripheral blood, taken before any cancer treatment. Every receptor here comes from a female donor older than 55 with stage III squamous cell lung carcinoma.

The sample holds one count of this clone. This sequence joins TRBV28 and TRBJ1-1, with D possibly TRBD1 on 5 matching bases. The CDR3 is made up of 14 amino acids. Germline CDR1 is MDHEN and CDR2 is SYDVKM. V shed 5 bases and J shed 5 bases, with 15 bases lying between them. The CDR3, as DNA: TGTGCCAGCAGTGATCAGGGCAGGAGAACTGAAGCTTTCTTT. Its protein product is CASSDQGRRTEAFF.

This chain links TRBV2 with TRBJ1-2; D uncertain. This CDR3 contains 14 residues. Germline V gene lookup returns CDR1 SNHLY and CDR2 FYNNEI. V gave up 7 bases and J gave up 2 bases, with 14 bases separating them. CDR3 amino acids: CASTPARSNYGYTF. CDR3 DNA: TGTGCCAGCACCCCGGCCAGGTCCAACTATGGCTACACCTTC.

This chain connects TRBV4-1 to TRBJ2-7; 8 positions agree with TRBD1. CDR3 length: 15 residues. The J segment lost 0 bases and the V segment lost 1 base, leaving 2 bases of the junction unmatched. Germline CDR1 and CDR2: MGHRA and YSYEKL. This chain's CDR3 is CASSQAGGLSYEQYF. In DNA form, the CDR3 reads TGCGCCAGCAGCCAAGCAGGGGGCCTCTCCTACGAGCAGTACTTC.

The V and J genes are TRBV9 and TRBJ2-7, with 8 nucleotides matching TRBD2. Germline V gene lookup returns CDR1 SGDLS and CDR2 YYNGEE. The ends lost 0 bases at V and 4 bases at J; junction bases unmatched: 9. The CDR3 runs 16 residues. The chain's CDR3 is CASSVGIGGGSYEQYF. CDR3 nucleotides: TGTGCCAGCAGCGTAGGGATTGGCGGGGGGTCATACGAGCAGTACTTC.

Concerning this clone itself: This specimen includes other DNA sequences encoding the same CDR3. The chain has TRBV18 and TRBJ1-1, with unresolved D. With 1 base removed from V and 3 bases from J, the gap between germline ends came to 6 bases. The length of the CDR3 is 13 residues. Germline loops: CDR1 KGHSH, CDR2 LQKENI. The CDR3 is CASSPQGYTEAFF. In DNA, the CDR3 is TGTGCCAGCTCACCACAGGGATACACTGAAGCTTTCTTT.

The chain joins TRBV5-1 to TRBJ2-3, with 9 bases fitting TRBD2. Germline CDR1 SGHRS, CDR2 YFSETQ. The CDR3 is 17 residues long. The J segment lost 2 bases and the V segment lost 3 bases, leaving 10 bases of the junction unmatched. The DNA for the CDR3 is TGCGCCAGCAGCTCCAGCTGGCTAGCGGGGAACACAGATACGCAGTATTTT. As protein: CASSSSWLAGNTDTQYF.

J is TRBJ2-6 and V is TRBV7-1; TRBD2 might be the D (5 bases). TRBV7-1 counts as an open reading frame of uncertain function. The CDR3 extends over 19 amino acids. V was shortened by 4 bases and J by 0 bases, with 19 bases between the two germline ends. In DNA form, the CDR3 reads TGTGCCAGCAGCTTGTTCCATGCGGGTGCTTACTCTGGGGCCAACGTCCTGACTTTC. It encodes CASSLFHAGAYSGANVLTF.

The chain couples TRBV5-6 to TRBJ2-7; 8 bases map to TRBD1. Losses at the gene ends were 0 bases for V and 6 bases for J; bases not matched to a gene: 5. The CDR3 has 14 amino acids. CDR1 and CDR2 (germline): SGHDT, YYEEEE. This CDR3 is CASSLETGAREQYF. The DNA for the CDR3 is TGTGCCAGCAGCTTGGAGACAGGGGCTCGCGAGCAGTACTTC.

V gene TRBV5-8 combines with J gene TRBJ1-5; D might be TRBD1 (6 bases). The germline V and J ends were trimmed by 4 bases and 4 bases, with 15 bases remaining between them. CDR3 length: 15 residues. Germline-derived CDR1 and CDR2 are SGHTS and YDEGEE. CDR3 loop: CASSPPDSRNQPQHF. CDR3 in DNA: TGTGCCAGCAGCCCCCCGGACAGCAGGAATCAGCCCCAGCATTTT.

The chain is built from TRBV30 and TRBJ1-2; the match to TRBD1 covers 7 bases. The CDR3 length is 15 residues. V was pared by 2 bases and J by 4 bases, with 10 bases of the junction left unmatched. Germline CDR1 and CDR2: GTSNPN and SVGIG (reference sequence). The CDR3 is CAWSQGGTAFYGYTF. The CDR3 coding sequence is TGTGCCTGGAGTCAAGGGGGGACAGCGTTCTATGGCTACACCTTC.

V gene TRBV2 combines with J gene TRBJ1-5, with D possibly TRBD1 on 5 matching bases. Trimming removed 7 bases at V and 5 bases at J, with 9 bases between. The CDR3 is made up of 12 amino acids. The germline gives CDR1 SNHLY, CDR2 FYNNEI. Here the CDR3 DNA reads TGTGCCAGCACACAGGAGGATCAGCCCCAGCATTTT. It codes for CASTQEDQPQHF. Filled out from reference TRBV2 and TRBJ1-5, the complete variable domain reads EPEVTQTPSHQVTQMGQEVILRCVPISNHLYFYWYRQILGQKVEFLVSFYNNEISEKSEIFDDQFSVERPDGSNFTLKIRSTKLEDSAMYFCASTQEDQPQHFGDGTRLSIL.

J is TRBJ2-2 and V is TRBV18; no clear D. V gave up 5 bases and J gave up 0 bases, with 4 bases separating them. The CDR3 has 13 residues. Germline CDR1 reads KGHSH; CDR2 reads LQKENI. The DNA for the CDR3 is TGTGCCAGCTCAAATGCGAACACCGGGGAGCTGTTTTTT. The encoded protein is CASSNANTGELFF.

In this sample, this clone turned up once. This rearrangement joins TRBV5-1 to TRBJ2-3; D is possibly TRBD1 (6 bases). This CDR3 is built from 13 residues. Germline lookup yields CDR1 SGHRS and CDR2 YFSETQ. V lost 4 bases and J lost 6, with 12 bases in between. CDR3 DNA: TGCGCCAGCAGCGGGCAGGGGTTGGATACGCAGTATTTT. Residues: CASSGQGLDTQYF.

The chain is built from TRBV19 and TRBJ2-3, with 7 nucleotides matching TRBD2. CDR3 size: 13 residues. Germline CDR1 reads LNHDA; CDR2 reads SQIVND (reference sequence). Trimming removed 5 bases from V and 6 bases from J; junction bases left unmatched: 5. For the CDR3, the DNA is TGTGCCAGTAGTTCCTGGGGGGGGGATACGCAGTATTTT. Translation gives CASSSWGGDTQYF.